A single T cell receptor (beta chain) is shown here with its context. What it binds is unknown. The CDR3 totals 15 residues. Germline-derived CDR1 and CDR2 are SGHRS and YFSETQ. Trimming took 0 bases from V and 4 from J, leaving 10 bases between them. The data are from a study of CD4 T cells in relation to SARS-CoV-2 and coronaviruses. Unexposed donor CD4+ T cells date from 2011-2018, before the COVID-19 pandemic. CD4 enrichment then naive enrichment separated naive from memory CD4+ cells. Whole-study findings and limits: Memory recall responses, not primary responses primed in culture, are what the assay detects.

Only in-frame clones appear in the TCRdb table, and some are missing; sequencing was by immunoSEQ multiplex PCR. Of about 59,000 clones in the sample, about nine tenths are singletons; the top ten hold around 1.5%. The sample taken for sequencing was memory CD4+ T cells from PBMCs. The clonotype was recovered from a human donor in good health. This sequence joins TRBV5-1 and TRBJ1-4, with no clear D. The CDR3 coding sequence is TGCGCCAGCAGCTTGGAGGCAGGCTATAATGAAAAACTGTTTTTT. Its protein is CASSLEAGYNEKLFF.